These T cell receptor beta chains were read from a single sample in a study of CD8+ T cells in alopecia areata. TCRdb keeps only in-frame clones here, not all; method: immunoSEQ multiplex PCR. The sample lists some 130,000 clones, about 47% seen once, with around 20% in the top ten. The sequenced sample was CD8+ T cells sorted from blood, obtained at week 0. These receptors originate from a human donor with alopecia areata. CDR3s include the opening cysteine and the closing phenylalanine or tryptophan. The D gene is left open where the match is weak. Clone size appears in some rows only: once, few, many, or a class for an expanded clone.

d_call: -
j_call: TRBJ2-1
v_call: TRBV9
clone_size: few
cdr3_aa: CASSPRGVNEQFF
cdr3_nt: TGTGCCAGCAGCCCCAGAGGGGTGAATGAGCAGTTCTTC

d_call: -
j_call: TRBJ1-4
v_call: TRBV5-1
clone_size: -
cdr3_aa: CASSLRLWESNEKLFF
cdr3_nt: TGCGCCAGCAGCTTGCGACTGTGGGAGTCTAATGAAAAACTGTTTTTT

d_call: TRBD2
j_call: TRBJ2-1
v_call: TRBV30
clone_size: few
cdr3_aa: CAWSVGGWNEQFF
cdr3_nt: TGTGCCTGGAGTGTGGGAGGGTGGAATGAGCAGTTCTTC

d_call: TRBD1
j_call: TRBJ1-2
v_call: TRBV13
clone_size: -
cdr3_aa: CASSLGVGQGYSGYTF
cdr3_nt: TGTGCCAGCAGCTTAGGTGTCGGACAGGGGTATTCGGGCTACACCTTC

d_call: TRBD1
j_call: TRBJ1-5
v_call: TRBV6-5
clone_size: -
cdr3_aa: CASSPGGQPQHF
cdr3_nt: TGTGCCAGCAGCCCAGGGGGCCAGCCCCAGCATTTT

d_call: TRBD1
j_call: TRBJ2-6
v_call: TRBV4-3
clone_size: -
cdr3_aa: CASSPRDRGPLFGANVLTF
cdr3_nt: TGCGCCAGCAGCCCCCGGGACAGGGGACCACTGTTTGGGGCCAACGTCCTGACTTTC

d_call: -
j_call: TRBJ2-7
v_call: TRBV30
clone_size: -
cdr3_aa: CAWSGEGSPHYEQYF
cdr3_nt: TGTGCCTGGAGTGGGGAAGGGAGTCCCCACTACGAGCAGTACTTC

d_call: -
j_call: TRBJ2-6
v_call: TRBV25-1
clone_size: -
cdr3_aa: CASSEYDSGANVLTF
cdr3_nt: TGTGCCAGCAGTGAATATGACTCTGGGGCCAACGTCCTGACTTTC

d_call: TRBD1
j_call: TRBJ2-2
v_call: TRBV5-1
clone_size: -
cdr3_aa: CASSTRTGGNTGELFF
cdr3_nt: TGCGCCAGCAGCACCCGGACAGGTGGGAACACCGGGGAGCTGTTTTTT

d_call: TRBD1
j_call: TRBJ1-1
v_call: TRBV27
clone_size: -
cdr3_aa: CASSFGDRENTEAFF
cdr3_nt: TGTGCCAGCAGTTTTGGGGACAGGGAGAACACTGAAGCTTTCTTT

d_call: TRBD1
j_call: TRBJ2-5
v_call: TRBV9
clone_size: -
cdr3_aa: CASSVDREETQYF
cdr3_nt: TGTGCCAGCAGCGTCGACAGGGAAGAGACCCAGTACTTC